The 27 T cell receptor beta chains in this list originate from one sample, sequenced in a study of monozygotic twins with inflammatory bowel disease. Reanalyzing the 5' RACE reads, TCRdb keeps one entry per CDR3 protein, without DNA. Its clone listing holds about 330,000 distinct CDR3 sequences. Material: blood. These receptors originate from a human donor with ulcerative colitis or Crohn's disease, or a healthy co-twin of an affected twin (not recorded which).

The rearrangement uses TRBV28 and TRBJ2-5; the TCRdb D gene call, TRBD1, has no DNA to confirm it. The CDR3 runs to 15 residues. Germline CDR1 reads MDHEN; CDR2 reads SYDVKM. The CDR3 here is CASSSTGQAQETQYF. The full variable domain, its missing parts supplied by reference TRBV28 and TRBJ2-5, is DVKVTQSSRYLVKRTGEKVFLECVQDMDHENMFWYRQDPGLGLRLIYFSYDVKMKEKGDIPEGYSVSREKKERFSLILESASTNQTSMYLCASSSTGQAQETQYFGPGTRLLVL.

The chain employs TRBV10-3 and TRBJ2-7; TCRdb proposes TRBD1, but this gene call is untestable without DNA. The V gene's germline CDR1 is ENHRY and CDR2 SYGVKD. The CDR3 consists of 12 residues. Here the CDR3 reads CAIRGDTYEQYF.

The V gene is TRBV4-1, the J gene TRBJ1-1; the TCRdb D gene call, TRBD1, has no DNA to confirm it. The length of the CDR3 is 15 residues. Germline V gene sequence: CDR1 MGHRA, CDR2 YSYEKL. This CDR3 reads CASSQRTGIDTEAFF.

J is TRBJ1-1 and V is TRBV12-3 or TRBV12-4; TCRdb's D call of TRBD1 is untestable without DNA. The CDR3 is made up of 14 amino acids. Here the CDR3 reads CASTWQGAQTEAFF.

The chain joins TRBV7-9 to TRBJ2-7. CDR1 SEHNR and CDR2 FQNEAQ come from the germline V gene (reference sequence). The CDR3 contains 15 residues. The CDR3: CASSSSRVRAYEQYF.

The gene calls are TRBV2 and TRBJ2-7; checking the TCRdb D call of TRBD1 is not possible without DNA. This CDR3 spans 15 amino acids. The germline CDR1 and CDR2 sequences are SNHLY and FYNNEI. The CDR3 here is CASSEAGGGPYEQYF.

The J gene is TRBJ1-2, the V gene TRBV20-1. The CDR3 covers 15 residues. Per the germline V gene, CDR1 is DFQATT and CDR2 is SNEGSKA (reference sequence). This chain's CDR3 is CSASNALTANYGYTF.

The rearrangement links TRBV27 to TRBJ2-7; absent DNA, TCRdb's TRBD1 call cannot be checked. The length of the CDR3 is 14 residues. Germline V lookup: CDR1 MNHEY, CDR2 SMNVEV (reference sequence). CDR3 protein: CASSPTDRGREQYF.

The chain combines TRBV7-9 with TRBJ2-2; absent DNA, TCRdb's TRBD1 call cannot be checked. CDR3 size: 15 residues. CDR1 and CDR2 from the germline V gene are SEHNR and FQNEAQ (reference sequence). This chain's CDR3 is CASSLMGQRTGELFF. Using reference TRBV7-9 and TRBJ2-2 for the parts outside the CDR3, the full variable domain is DTGVSQNPRHKITKRGQNVTFRCDPISEHNRLYWYRQTLGQGPEFLTYFQNEAQLEKSRLLSDRFSAERPKGSFSTLEIQRTEQGDSAMYLCASSLMGQRTGELFFGEGSRLTVL.

This sequence joins TRBV29-1 and TRBJ1-2; the D call from TCRdb, TRBD1, cannot be confirmed without DNA. Germline CDR1 reads SQVTM; CDR2 reads ANQGSEA. The CDR3 extends over 13 amino acids. The CDR3 protein is CSVAGTGGYGYTF.

The V gene is TRBV7-9, the J gene TRBJ1-1; TCRdb's assignment of TRBD1 cannot be checked, as there is no DNA. CDR3 length: 14 residues. Germline loops: CDR1 SEHNR, CDR2 FQNEAQ (reference sequence). Here the CDR3 reads CASSLAGGTTEAFF.

The chain combines TRBV27 with TRBJ2-5. Germline CDR1 reads MNHEY; CDR2 reads SMNVEV (reference sequence). The CDR3 runs 13 residues. CDR3: CASSIRIGETQYF.

The chain combines TRBV7-8 with TRBJ1-5; without DNA, the TCRdb call of TRBD1 cannot be checked. This CDR3 spans 14 amino acids. Looked up from germline, CDR1 is SGHVS and CDR2 is FQNEAQ. The CDR3 is CASSLSRGNQPQHF.

V gene TRBV10-2 combines with J gene TRBJ1-3. The V gene's germline CDR1 is WSHSY and CDR2 SAAADI. The CDR3 loop spans 13 amino acids. The CDR3 sequence: CASGGSGGNTIYF.

The chain is built from TRBV7-3 and TRBJ2-5. The CDR3 runs to 13 residues. The germline gives CDR1 SGHTA, CDR2 FQGTGA. The CDR3 reads CASSQAIRETQYF.

The V call is TRBV20-1, the J call TRBJ1-5; TCRdb's D call, TRBD1, is unchecked because there is no DNA. The CDR3 runs to 16 residues. CDR1 is DFQATT, CDR2 SNEGSKA, per germline (reference sequence). The CDR3 spells CSAYLGTGVGNQPQHF.

The chain links TRBV10-3 to TRBJ2-1; TCRdb indicates TRBD1, and absent DNA this call remains unverified. This CDR3 spans 15 amino acids. Germline loops: CDR1 ENHRY, CDR2 SYGVKD. This chain's CDR3 is CAILIGDRGSNEQFF.

The chain employs TRBV10-1 and TRBJ2-1; there is no DNA to check the TCRdb D call of TRBD2. The CDR3 is 15 residues long. Germline V gene sequence: CDR1 WNHNN, CDR2 SYGVQD (reference sequence). CDR3 amino acids: CASSEGLAGHNEQFF.

The rearrangement links TRBV5-1 to TRBJ2-1; the TCRdb D gene call, TRBD1, has no DNA to confirm it. CDR1 and CDR2 (germline): SGHRS, YFSETQ. This CDR3 has 13 residues. The CDR3 protein is CASAPGSYNEQFF.

This sequence joins TRBV24-1 and TRBJ2-3; TCRdb returns TRBD1, unconfirmable since there is no DNA. Germline V CDR1 and CDR2: KGHDR, SFDVKD. This CDR3 has 14 residues. Here the CDR3 reads CATRAQGGTDTQYF.

This CDR3 is CASGGWGTEAFF. The chain employs TRBV4-1 and TRBJ1-1; TCRdb's D call of TRBD1 is untestable without DNA. Looked up from germline, CDR1 is MGHRA and CDR2 is YSYEKL. The CDR3 loop spans 12 amino acids.

This chain connects TRBV28 to TRBJ2-2; TCRdb lists TRBD2, though no DNA is available to test this call. The CDR3 has 16 residues. Germline V gives CDR1 MDHEN, CDR2 SYDVKM. This CDR3 reads CASSFLGLADTGELFF.

The rearrangement joins TRBV30 to TRBJ2-3; TCRdb designates TRBD1, a call that cannot be tested without DNA. Per germline, CDR1 GTSNPN and CDR2 SVGIG (reference sequence). The CDR3 totals 13 residues. The CDR3 protein is CAGSGTGVDTQYF. Combining the CDR3 with reference TRBV30 and TRBJ2-3 gives the whole variable domain SQTIHQWPATLVQPVGSPLSLECTVEGTSNPNLYWYRQAAGRGLQLLFYSVGIGQISSEVPQNLSASRPQDRQFILSSKKLLLSDSGFYLCAGSGTGVDTQYFGPGTRLTVL.

The chain recombines TRBV20-1 with TRBJ2-2; TCRdb returns TRBD1, unconfirmable since there is no DNA. The germline gives CDR1 DFQATT, CDR2 SNEGSKA (reference sequence). The CDR3 length is 13 residues. The CDR3: CSAVTPKTGELFF.

V usage is TRBV6-1 and J usage is TRBJ2-5; TCRdb lists TRBD1, though no DNA is available to test this call. CDR1 MNHNS and CDR2 SASEGT come from the germline V gene. The CDR3 is 14 residues long. The CDR3 here is CASGLDRGIQAQYF.

The rearrangement links TRBV20-1 to TRBJ2-3; no DNA is available, so the TRBD2 call from TCRdb remains unchecked. The CDR3 totals 13 residues. Germline assignment: CDR1 DFQATT and CDR2 SNEGSKA (reference sequence). The CDR3 reads CSAGLARTDTQYF.

The CDR3 protein is CASSTNPTLREQYF. The chain recombines TRBV6-1 with TRBJ2-7. Germline V gene sequence: CDR1 MNHNS, CDR2 SASEGT. The CDR3 runs to 14 residues.